This passage covers 30 T cell receptor beta chains from one sample sequenced in a study of Tregs in tolerant kidney transplant recipients. Sequencing was performed with immunoSEQ multiplex PCR; in TCRdb, only in-frame clones are kept and a portion is missing. The sample has 85,000 to 90,000 clones; about 92% are singletons. The sequenced sample was CD8+ T cells from blood. These receptors came from a human donor in good health.

This rearrangement joins TRBV13 to TRBJ2-3; D not certain. The CDR3 length is 13 residues. V lost 5 bases to trimming and J lost 0 bases, with 6 bases between them. Germline V lookup: CDR1 PRHDT, CDR2 FYEKMQ (reference sequence). CDR3 amino acids: CASSAASTDTQYF. The CDR3 DNA reads as TGTGCCAGCAGCGCTGCCAGCACAGATACGCAGTATTTT.

The chain combines TRBV7-9 with TRBJ2-3; possibly TRBD1 for D (5 bases). V was shortened by 1 base and J by 11 bases, with 10 bases between the two germline ends. The CDR3 contains 12 residues. The V gene's germline CDR1 is SEHNR and CDR2 FQNEAQ (reference sequence). In DNA, the CDR3 is TGTGCCAGCAGCTTAGGGACCCAGGGGCAGTATTTT. Protein product: CASSLGTQGQYF.

The chain carries TRBV7-8 and TRBJ2-1; TRBD1 agrees at 7 bases. CDR3 length: 15 residues. The germline V gene has CDR1 SGHVS and CDR2 FQNEAQ. With V trimmed by 0 bases and J by 3 bases, 2 bases remained unmatched. CDR3 amino acids: CASSLASGGYNEQFF. The CDR3 region has the DNA TGTGCCAGCAGCTTAGCATCAGGGGGCTACAATGAGCAGTTCTTC.

The chain combines TRBV6-5 with TRBJ1-5; 7 bases line up with TRBD1. The CDR3 has 15 amino acids. Trimming removed 5 bases from V and 3 bases from J; junction bases left unmatched: 7. CDR1 and CDR2 from the germline V gene are MNHEY and SVGAGI. CDR3 nucleotide sequence: TGTGCCAGCAGTCCTACGACAGGGCTCAATCAGCCCCAGCATTTT. Translating gives CASSPTTGLNQPQHF.

The V and J genes are TRBV11-2 and TRBJ2-5; no clear D. This CDR3 contains 12 residues. V lost 1 base to trimming and J lost 7 bases, with 7 bases between them. In germline, CDR1 is SGHAT, CDR2 FQNNGV. The CDR3 sequence: CASSLVDGTQYF. For the CDR3, the DNA is TGTGCCAGCAGCTTAGTTGATGGGACCCAGTACTTC.

The chain couples TRBV7-6 to TRBJ2-3; 8 nucleotides align to TRBD2. This CDR3 spans 17 amino acids. The V gene end was trimmed by 5 bases and the J gene end by 4 bases; junction bases not matched to a gene: 14. Looked up from germline, CDR1 is SGHVS and CDR2 is FNYEAQ. CDR3 nucleotide sequence: TGTGCCAGCAGCCCACGCCCGGCGGGGGGCAGTGCAGATACGCAGTATTTT. This sequence encodes CASSPRPAGGSADTQYF.

This sequence joins TRBV21-1 and TRBJ1-1. TRBV21-1 is a pseudogene. The CDR3 sequence is 15 residues long. The CDR3 coding sequence is TGTGCCAGCAGCAGGTTCCATCGAGTGGATACTGAAGCTTTCTTT. Translation: CASSRFHRVDTEAFF.

J is TRBJ2-7 and V is TRBV10-2; D may be TRBD1 or TRBD2 (5 bases each). Trimming removed 1 base at V and 3 bases at J, with 13 bases between. From germline, CDR1 is WSHSY and CDR2 SAAADI. CDR3 length: 15 amino acids. This CDR3 reads CASSELGRLGYEQYF. CDR3 DNA sequence: TGCGCCAGCAGTGAGTTGGGACGCTTGGGCTACGAGCAGTACTTC.

The chain has TRBV25-1 and TRBJ2-1; TRBD1 matches 8 bases. The ends lost 6 bases at V and 3 bases at J; junction bases unmatched: 4. Germline V CDR1 and CDR2: MGHDK, SYGVNS. The CDR3 runs to 14 residues. In DNA form, the CDR3 reads TGTGCCAGCAGCCAGGGGGCTTACTACAATGAGCAGTTCTTC. Its protein product is CASSQGAYYNEQFF.

In its sample, this clone is medium-sized. The chain joins TRBV6-4 to TRBJ2-2; 10 bases agree with TRBD1. Trimming took 6 bases from V and 5 from J; bases not matched to a gene: 6. CDR1 and CDR2 (germline): MRHNA, SNTAGT. The CDR3 contains 15 residues. In DNA, the CDR3 is TGTGCCAGCAGACCCGGGACAGGGGAGACCGGGGAGCTGTTTTTT. Protein sequence: CASRPGTGETGELFF.

The chain has TRBV2 and TRBJ2-1; no clear D gene. V was cut by 2 bases and J by 5 bases, with 4 bases left in between. The CDR3 consists of 12 residues. CDR1 and CDR2 from the germline V gene are SNHLY and FYNNEI. The CDR3: CASSETDNEQFF. In DNA, the CDR3 is TGTGCCAGCAGTGAAACAGACAATGAGCAGTTCTTC.

This chain connects TRBV15 to TRBJ2-1, with 12 bases that match TRBD1. The V and J ends lost 5 bases and 10 bases, in that order; junction bases with no gene match: 9. Germline V gene lookup returns CDR1 LNHNV and CDR2 YYDKDF (reference sequence). The CDR3 totals 15 residues. The CDR3 region is CATSAPGQGAREQFF. The CDR3 coding sequence is TGTGCCACCAGCGCCCCGGGACAGGGGGCACGAGAGCAGTTCTTC.

DNA of the CDR3: TGTGCCTGGAGTTATAGGGACCGAGGAAATCAGCCCCAGCATTTT. It codes for CAWSYRDRGNQPQHF. The V and J genes are TRBV30 and TRBJ1-5, with D perhaps TRBD1 (5 bases). Trimming cost V 2 bases and J 4 bases, with 15 bases left between them. The CDR3 is 15 residues long. Germline loops: CDR1 GTSNPN, CDR2 SVGIG (reference sequence). The full variable domain, completed using reference TRBV30 and TRBJ1-5, is SQTIHQWPATLVQPVGSPLSLECTVEGTSNPNLYWYRQAAGRGLQLLFYSVGIGQISSEVPQNLSASRPQDRQFILSSKKLLLSDSGFYLCAWSYRDRGNQPQHFGDGTRLSIL.

CDR3 region: CASSSRRQKGADEQYF. CDR3 nucleotides: TGTGCCAGCAGCTCACGCAGACAAAAGGGGGCTGACGAGCAGTACTTC. The V gene is TRBV7-8, the J gene TRBJ2-7; 7 bases align to TRBD1. The V gene's germline CDR1 is SGHVS and CDR2 FQNEAQ. V gave up 4 bases and J gave up 5 bases; unmatched junction bases: 14. CDR3 size: 16 residues.

This chain links TRBV7-2 with TRBJ2-7; D not resolved. The germline V and J ends were trimmed by 6 bases and 2 bases, with 5 bases remaining between them. Germline-derived CDR1 and CDR2 are SGHTA and FQGNSA. The CDR3 has 11 amino acids. CDR3 DNA: TGTGCCAGCAGTTGGGCCTACGAGCAGTACTTC. This codes for CASSWAYEQYF. The full variable domain, completed using reference TRBV7-2 and TRBJ2-7, is GAGVSQSPSNKVTEKGKDVELRCDPISGHTALYWYRQSLGQGLEFLIYFQGNSAPDKSGLPSDRFSAERTGGSVSTLTIQRTQQEDSAVYLCASSWAYEQYFGPGTRLTVT.

The V call is TRBV6-1, the J call TRBJ2-3; 11 bases map to TRBD2. This CDR3 is built from 15 residues. Unmatched junction bases numbered 8, after V lost 6 bases and J lost 6 bases. In germline, CDR1 is MNHNS, CDR2 SASEGT. The CDR3 reads CASSDLAGGGDTQYF. The CDR3 region has the DNA TGTGCCAGCAGCGATCTAGCGGGGGGAGGGGATACGCAGTATTTT.

The V gene is TRBV11-3, the J gene TRBJ2-1; 10 bases match TRBD1. Germline loops: CDR1 SGHNT, CDR2 YENEEA. This CDR3 has 16 residues. The V and J ends lost 3 bases and 5 bases, in that order; junction bases with no gene match: 7. CDR3 sequence: CASSLTGTGEDNEQFF. CDR3 DNA: TGTGCCAGCAGCTTGACCGGGACAGGGGAGGACAATGAGCAGTTCTTC.

This clone is a singleton in its sample. The chain combines TRBV30 with TRBJ2-3; D is undetermined. Trimming removed 2 bases from V and 2 bases from J, with 2 bases in between. The V gene's germline CDR1 is GTSNPN and CDR2 SVGIG (reference sequence). This CDR3 has 11 residues. The CDR3 loop is CAWSFTDTQYF. DNA for the CDR3: TGTGCCTGGAGTTTCACAGATACGCAGTATTTT.

The J gene is TRBJ1-2, the V gene TRBV30; tentatively, D is TRBD1 (6 bases). The CDR3 totals 18 residues. CDR1 and CDR2 from the germline V gene are GTSNPN and SVGIG (reference sequence). V lost 6 bases, J lost 4 bases, and 30 bases lay in between. CDR3 sequence (DNA): TGTGCCTGCCGGGCGGGGGGCGCTATCGGAGGGCTAGGCTATGGCTACACCTTC. This encodes CACRAGGAIGGLGYGYTF. The complete variable domain, with remaining parts taken from reference TRBV30 and TRBJ1-2, reads SQTIHQWPATLVQPVGSPLSLECTVEGTSNPNLYWYRQAAGRGLQLLFYSVGIGQISSEVPQNLSASRPQDRQFILSSKKLLLSDSGFYLCACRAGGAIGGLGYGYTFGSGTRLTVV.

This sequence joins TRBV15 and TRBJ1-1, with TRBD1 identical over 9 bases. CDR1 LNHNV and CDR2 YYDKDF come from the germline V gene (reference sequence). Trimming took 5 bases from V and 1 from J; bases not matched to a gene: 5. The CDR3 loop spans 15 amino acids. CDR3 sequence reads: CATSWDRERNTEAFF. CDR3 in DNA: TGTGCCACCAGCTGGGACAGGGAGCGGAACACTGAAGCTTTCTTT.

The rearrangement links TRBV29-1 to TRBJ1-1; unclear D gene. V was cut by 6 bases and J by 5 bases, with 13 bases left in between. From germline, CDR1 is SQVTM and CDR2 ANQGSEA. The CDR3 contains 12 residues. The CDR3 loop reads CSVLVGGTEAFF. CDR3 in DNA: TGCAGCGTCCTCGTCGGAGGAACTGAAGCTTTCTTT.

The chain links TRBV11-2 to TRBJ2-7; 9 bases are a match to TRBD1. CDR3 length equals 15 residues. The V and J ends lost 2 bases and 1 base, in that order; junction bases with no gene match: 3. Germline CDR1 SGHAT, CDR2 FQNNGV. The CDR3 spells CASSLSGQGSYEQYF. CDR3 bases: TGTGCCAGCAGCTTATCGGGACAGGGTTCCTACGAGCAGTACTTC.

A single count supports this clone. The chain links TRBV7-2 to TRBJ2-7; tentative D call: TRBD1 (6 bases). Germline CDR1 and CDR2: SGHTA and FQGNSA. The germline V and J ends were trimmed by 1 base and 2 bases, with 15 bases remaining between them. The length of the CDR3 is 16 residues. DNA of the CDR3: TGTGCCAGCAGCTTAGGGTTCGACAGGACAGCCTACGAGCAGTACTTC. Amino acids: CASSLGFDRTAYEQYF.

The chain recombines TRBV5-4 with TRBJ1-3, with D maybe TRBD1 (5 bases). CDR1 is SGHNT, CDR2 YYREEE, per germline (reference sequence). This CDR3 has 15 residues. V was clipped by 0 bases and J by 1 base, with 8 bases between them. This chain's CDR3 is CASSLGGGSGNTIYF. CDR3 DNA sequence: TGTGCCAGCAGCTTGGGCGGGGGATCTGGAAACACCATATATTTT. Full variable domain (remainder filled in from reference TRBV5-4 and TRBJ1-3): ETGVTQSPTHLIKTRGQQVTLRCSSQSGHNTVSWYQQALGQGPQFIFQYYREEENGRGNFPPRFSGLQFPNYSSELNVNALELDDSALYLCASSLGGGSGNTIYFGEGSWLTVV.

In this sample, this clone turned up once. The chain has TRBV2 and TRBJ1-5; D may be TRBD1 (5 bases). The CDR3 has 15 residues. Germline V gene lookup returns CDR1 SNHLY and CDR2 FYNNEI. V dropped 6 bases and J dropped 0 bases, with 12 bases sitting between them. DNA of the CDR3: TGTGCCAGCAGACCTCGAGACAGTAGCAATCAGCCCCAGCATTTT. Its translation: CASRPRDSSNQPQHF.

This clone showed up just once. The chain has TRBV6-1 and TRBJ2-7, with D possibly being TRBD1 (6 bases). Germline CDR1 and CDR2: MNHNS and SASEGT. This CDR3 is 14 amino acids long. With 2 bases removed from V and 2 bases from J, the gap between germline ends came to 10 bases. CDR3 sequence reads: CASSEMDSTYEQYF. CDR3 in DNA: TGTGCCAGCAGTGAAATGGACAGTACCTACGAGCAGTACTTC.

V gene TRBV5-1 combines with J gene TRBJ2-5, with D uncertain. V gave up 4 bases and J gave up 2 bases, with 9 bases separating them. In germline, CDR1 is SGHRS, CDR2 YFSETQ. The CDR3 has 13 amino acids. CDR3 residues: CASSPNRQETQYF. The CDR3 DNA follows: TGCGCCAGCAGCCCGAACAGACAAGAGACCCAGTACTTC.

V gene TRBV2 combines with J gene TRBJ2-7; D gene uncertain. Trimming shortened V by 5 bases and J by 9 bases, and 20 bases separated the two germline ends. Germline values: CDR1 SNHLY, CDR2 FYNNEI. The CDR3 loop spans 14 amino acids. CDR3 nucleotide sequence: TGTGCCAGCAGTACATTGACAATCATCCTTGGGCAGTACTTC. Protein sequence: CASSTLTIILGQYF.

The CDR3 bases are TGTGCCAGCAGCCTGGACTCCCGGGGCCAAGAGACCCAGTACTTC. Translated: CASSLDSRGQETQYF. The chain employs TRBV13 and TRBJ2-5, with a possible D match to TRBD2 (5 bases). The CDR3 has 15 residues. Germline V lookup: CDR1 PRHDT, CDR2 FYEKMQ (reference sequence). V dropped 5 bases and J dropped 1 base, with 14 bases sitting between them.

This clone was detected only a few times. The rearrangement uses TRBV6-1 and TRBJ1-1; possibly TRBD1 for D (5 bases). The length of the CDR3 is 16 residues. V lost 1 base and J 4 bases, leaving 16 bases between the germline ends. Germline-derived CDR1 and CDR2 are MNHNS and SASEGT. CDR3 protein: CASSEEVGGLSTEAFF. CDR3 sequence (DNA): TGTGCCAGCAGTGAAGAGGTGGGGGGATTGAGCACTGAAGCTTTCTTT.